This TCR beta chain was identified in a study of blood T cell repertoires in COVID-19. TCRdb's table, derived via immunoSEQ multiplex PCR, lists solely in-frame clones and lacks some. The sample yields some 430,000 clones, around 91% seen once. Which cohort a participant joined came from the clinical history participants gave. V was cut by 6 bases and J by 5 bases, with 16 bases left in between. The CDR3 runs to 14 residues. Germline V gene sequence: CDR1 KGHSH, CDR2 LQKENI. The origin of this receptor is a man aged 18 to 35 who had recovered from COVID-19. V and J are TRBV18 and TRBJ1-1; no reliable D call. What was sequenced was PBMCs or T cells enriched from blood (not recorded which). CDR3 coding DNA: TGTGCCAGCTCCCGTCTTGGACTTTCAACTGAAGCTTTCTTT. Protein sequence: CASSRLGLSTEAFF.